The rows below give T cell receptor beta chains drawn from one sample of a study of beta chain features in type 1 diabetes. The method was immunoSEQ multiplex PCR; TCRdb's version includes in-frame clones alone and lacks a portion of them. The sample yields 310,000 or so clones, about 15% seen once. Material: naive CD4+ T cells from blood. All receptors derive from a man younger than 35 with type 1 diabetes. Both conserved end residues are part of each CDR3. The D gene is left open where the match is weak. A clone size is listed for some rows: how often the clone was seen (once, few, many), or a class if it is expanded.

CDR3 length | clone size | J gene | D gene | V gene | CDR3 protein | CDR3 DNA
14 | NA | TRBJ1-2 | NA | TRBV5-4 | CASSLWVLGGGYTF | TGTGCCAGCAGCTTGTGGGTCCTCGGAGGAGGCTACACCTTC
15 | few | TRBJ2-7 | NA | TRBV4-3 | CASSQDSQGGREQYF | TGCGCCAGCAGCCAAGATTCACAGGGAGGGCGCGAGCAGTACTTC
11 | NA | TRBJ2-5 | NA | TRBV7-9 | CASSQTEAQYF | TGTGCCAGCAGCCAAACAGAAGCCCAGTACTTC
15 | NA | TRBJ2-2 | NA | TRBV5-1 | CASSIGNRDTGELFF | TGCGCCAGCAGCATAGGAAACAGGGACACCGGGGAGCTGTTTTTT
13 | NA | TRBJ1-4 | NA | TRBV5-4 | CASTRGSGEKLFF | TGTGCCAGCACGAGGGGGAGTGGTGAAAAACTGTTTTTT
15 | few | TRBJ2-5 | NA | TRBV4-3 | CASSQDLERPETQYF | TGCGCCAGCAGCCAAGATTTGGAGCGGCCAGAGACCCAGTACTTC
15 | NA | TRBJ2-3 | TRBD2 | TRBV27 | CASSLRLAGRDTQYF | TGTGCCAGCAGTTTAAGACTAGCGGGAAGAGATACGCAGTATTTT
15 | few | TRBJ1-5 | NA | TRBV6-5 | CASSYSQGRNQPQHF | TGTGCCAGCAGTTATTCCCAAGGGAGGAATCAGCCCCAGCATTTT
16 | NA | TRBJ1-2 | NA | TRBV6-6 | CASTSSSQSGYYGYTF | TGTGCCAGCACCTCCAGCTCCCAATCGGGGTACTATGGCTACACCTTC
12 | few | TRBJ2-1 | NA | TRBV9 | CASSVVNNEQFF | TGTGCCAGCAGCGTAGTAAACAATGAGCAGTTCTTC
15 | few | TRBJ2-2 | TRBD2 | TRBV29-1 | CSVEVAGEFVGELFF | TGCAGCGTTGAAGTAGCGGGAGAGTTTGTCGGGGAGCTGTTTTTT
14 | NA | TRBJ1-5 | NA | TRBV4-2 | CASSQGGKDQPQHF | TGTGCCAGCAGCCAAGGAGGGAAAGATCAGCCCCAGCATTTT
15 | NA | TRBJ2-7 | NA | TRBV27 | CASSRLPSALYEQYF | TGTGCCAGCAGCCGACTCCCTTCAGCTCTTTACGAGCAGTACTTC
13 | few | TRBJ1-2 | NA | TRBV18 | CASSEGINAGYTF | TGTGCCAGCTCTGAGGGTATTAACGCGGGCTACACCTTC
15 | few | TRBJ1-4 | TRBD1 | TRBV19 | CASSEADRGYEKLFF | TGTGCCAGTAGTGAGGCGGACAGGGGATACGAAAAACTGTTTTTT
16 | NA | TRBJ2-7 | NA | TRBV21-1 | CASSSLPGRFHYEQYF | TGTGCCAGCAGCTCCCTTCCGGGAAGGTTCCACTACGAGCAGTACTTC
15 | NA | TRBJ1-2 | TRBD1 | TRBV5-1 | CASSSQGQGAYGYTF | TGCGCCAGCAGCTCACAAGGACAGGGGGCATATGGCTACACCTTC
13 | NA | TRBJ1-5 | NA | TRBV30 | CAWSVGLNRPQHF | TGTGCCTGGAGTGTGGGCCTTAATCGGCCCCAGCATTTT
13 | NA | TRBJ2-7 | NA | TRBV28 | CASSPSGTYEQYF | TGTGCCAGCAGTCCCTCAGGAACCTACGAGCAGTACTTC
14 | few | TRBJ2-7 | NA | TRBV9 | CASSAETPSYEQYF | TGTGCCAGCAGCGCTGAAACACCATCCTACGAGCAGTACTTC
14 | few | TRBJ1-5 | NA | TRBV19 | CASSIHYSNQPQHF | TGTGCCAGTAGTATACACTATAGCAATCAGCCCCAGCATTTT
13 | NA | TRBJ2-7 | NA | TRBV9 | CASSVATGGEQYF | TGTGCCAGCAGCGTAGCTACGGGTGGCGAGCAGTACTTC
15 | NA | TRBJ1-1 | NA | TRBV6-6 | CASNAGVTWRTEAFF | TGTGCCAGCAACGCGGGGGTAACGTGGAGGACTGAAGCTTTCTTT
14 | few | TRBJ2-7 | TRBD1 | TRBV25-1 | CASVPGQRSYEQYF | TGTGCCAGCGTACCGGGACAGCGATCCTACGAGCAGTACTTC
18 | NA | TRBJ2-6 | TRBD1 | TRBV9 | CASSPRTGFMSGANVLTF | TGTGCCAGCAGCCCCCGGACAGGGTTTATGTCTGGGGCCAACGTCCTGACTTTC
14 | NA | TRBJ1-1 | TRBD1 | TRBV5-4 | CASSSRDSDTEAFF | TGTGCCAGCAGCTCCCGGGACAGCGACACTGAAGCTTTCTTT
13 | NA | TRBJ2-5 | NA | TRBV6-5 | CASSFPGSETQYF | TGTGCCAGCAGTTTTCCAGGGTCCGAGACCCAGTACTTC
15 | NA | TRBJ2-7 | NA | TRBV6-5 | CASSYGLTGFDEQYF | TGTGCCAGCAGTTACGGTTTGACGGGGTTCGACGAGCAGTACTTC
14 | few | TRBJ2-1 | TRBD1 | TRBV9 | CASSTRTGGNEQFF | TGTGCCAGCAGCACTCGGACAGGCGGGAATGAGCAGTTCTTC
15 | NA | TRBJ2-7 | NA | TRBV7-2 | CASSLVGPGNYEQYF | TGTGCCAGCAGCTTAGTAGGTCCAGGGAACTACGAGCAGTACTTC
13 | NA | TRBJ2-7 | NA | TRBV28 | CASSLTDRYEQYF | TGTGCCAGCAGTTTGACAGACCGCTACGAGCAGTACTTC
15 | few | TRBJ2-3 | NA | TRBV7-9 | CASSLGVATTDTQYF | TGTGCCAGCAGCTTAGGAGTAGCGACGACAGATACGCAGTATTTT
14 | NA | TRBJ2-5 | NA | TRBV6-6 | CASSSRSLRETQYF | TGTGCCAGCAGTTCCCGCTCCCTAAGAGAGACCCAGTACTTC
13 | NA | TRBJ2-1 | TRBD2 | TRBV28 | CASTGREGIEQFF | TGTGCCAGCACGGGGCGGGAGGGCATCGAGCAGTTCTTC
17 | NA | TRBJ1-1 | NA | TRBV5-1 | CASSVSPYISSYTEAFF | TGCGCCAGCAGCGTATCTCCTTATATTTCTTCGTACACTGAAGCTTTCTTT
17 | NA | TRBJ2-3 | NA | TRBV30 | CAWSALGRLAPTNTQYF | TGTGCCTGGAGTGCCCTGGGCAGGCTAGCCCCCACGAATACGCAGTATTTT
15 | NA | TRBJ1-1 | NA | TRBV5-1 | CASSLEGLGGTEAFF | TGCGCCAGCAGCTTGGAAGGGCTAGGGGGCACTGAAGCTTTCTTT
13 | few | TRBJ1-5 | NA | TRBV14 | CASSPQQGQPQHF | TGTGCCAGCAGCCCCCAACAGGGACAGCCCCAGCATTTT
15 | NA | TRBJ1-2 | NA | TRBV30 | CAWTGIRKQTNGYTF | TGTGCCTGGACGGGTATCCGGAAACAAACGAATGGCTACACCTTC
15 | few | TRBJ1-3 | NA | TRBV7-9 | CASSLQGYSGNTIYF | TGTGCCAGCAGCTTACAGGGCTACTCTGGAAACACCATATATTTT
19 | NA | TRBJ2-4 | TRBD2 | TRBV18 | CASSAGGPARSLAKNIQYF | TGTGCCAGCTCGGCGGGGGGCCCAGCTCGCTCCTTAGCCAAAAACATTCAGTACTTC
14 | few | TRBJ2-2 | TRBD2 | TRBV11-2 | CASSPLAGAGELFF | TGTGCCAGCAGCCCCTTGGCGGGGGCCGGGGAGCTGTTTTTT
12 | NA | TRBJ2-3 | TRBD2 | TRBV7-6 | CASSPSGTSKYF | TGTGCCAGCAGCCCGTCCGGGACTAGCAAGTATTTT
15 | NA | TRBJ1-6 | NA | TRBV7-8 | CASSVRTLGNSPLHF | TGTGCCAGCAGCGTTCGGACTTTAGGGAATTCACCCCTCCACTTT
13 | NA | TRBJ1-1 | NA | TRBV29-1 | CSVEGRGNTEAFF | TGCAGCGTGGAGGGACGGGGGAACACTGAAGCTTTCTTT
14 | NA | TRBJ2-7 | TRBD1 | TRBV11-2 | CASSSGQGLYEQYF | TGTGCCAGCAGCTCCGGACAGGGGCTCTACGAGCAGTACTTC
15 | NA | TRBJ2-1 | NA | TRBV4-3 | CASSQAPGYGDEQFF | TGCGCCAGCAGCCAAGCGCCGGGTTACGGGGATGAGCAGTTCTTC
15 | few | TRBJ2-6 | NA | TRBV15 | CATSRQVSGANVLTF | TGTGCCACCAGCAGACAGGTCTCTGGGGCCAACGTCCTGACTTTC
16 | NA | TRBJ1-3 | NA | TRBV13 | CASSMTGPRSGNTIYF | TGTGCCAGCAGCATGACAGGTCCCCGCTCTGGAAACACCATATATTTT
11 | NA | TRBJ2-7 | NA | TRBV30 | CAWRGGYEQYF | TGTGCCTGGAGGGGGGGATACGAGCAGTACTTC
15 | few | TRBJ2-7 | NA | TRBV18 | CASSPPGTFSYEQYF | TGTGCCAGCTCACCACCTGGGACATTCTCCTACGAGCAGTACTTC
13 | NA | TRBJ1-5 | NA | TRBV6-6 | CASSQGGGQPQHF | TGTGCCAGCAGTCAAGGGGGTGGGCAGCCCCAGCATTTT
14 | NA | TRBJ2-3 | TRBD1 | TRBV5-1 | CASSLGQGSDTQYF | TGCGCCAGCAGCTTGGGACAGGGATCAGATACGCAGTATTTT
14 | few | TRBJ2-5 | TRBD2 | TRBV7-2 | CASSFNTGGETQYF | TGTGCCAGCAGCTTTAATACGGGGGGAGAGACCCAGTACTTC